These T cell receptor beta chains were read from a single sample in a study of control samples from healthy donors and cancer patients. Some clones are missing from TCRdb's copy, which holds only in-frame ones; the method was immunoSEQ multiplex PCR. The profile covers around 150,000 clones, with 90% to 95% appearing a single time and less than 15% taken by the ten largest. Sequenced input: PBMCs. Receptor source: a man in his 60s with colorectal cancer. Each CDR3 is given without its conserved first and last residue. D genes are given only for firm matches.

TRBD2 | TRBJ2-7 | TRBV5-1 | ASSLRAGDTYEQY
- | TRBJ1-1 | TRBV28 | ASSVENTEAF
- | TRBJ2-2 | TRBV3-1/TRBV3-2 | ASRHQGSAGELF
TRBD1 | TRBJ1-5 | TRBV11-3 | ASSLGGDREFVHQPQH
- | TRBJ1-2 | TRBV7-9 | ASSLAQGNYGYT
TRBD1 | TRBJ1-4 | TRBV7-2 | ASSRQGLNEKLF
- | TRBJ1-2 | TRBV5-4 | ASSSDAATNYGYT
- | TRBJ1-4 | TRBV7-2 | ASTFDWTVGEKLF
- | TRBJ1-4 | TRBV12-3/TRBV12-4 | ASTGGLSEKLF
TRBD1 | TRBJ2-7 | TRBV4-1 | ASSLRTGVYEQY
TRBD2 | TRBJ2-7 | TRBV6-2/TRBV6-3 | ASSGLAGEQY
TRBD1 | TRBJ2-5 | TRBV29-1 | STLTGPETQY
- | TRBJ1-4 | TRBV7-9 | ASSPGRYNEKLF
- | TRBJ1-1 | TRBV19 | ASSPRKSQAF
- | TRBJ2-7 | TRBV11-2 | ASSLATYEQY
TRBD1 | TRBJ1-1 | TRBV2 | ASMGQVEAF
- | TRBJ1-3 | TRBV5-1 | ASSLGTGASGNTIY
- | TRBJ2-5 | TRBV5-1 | ASSLDVPFSGDVTQY
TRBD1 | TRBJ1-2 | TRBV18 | ASSPRDRDGYT
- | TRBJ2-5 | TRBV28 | ASSPRGETQY
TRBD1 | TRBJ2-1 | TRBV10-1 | ASRGQGGNNEQF
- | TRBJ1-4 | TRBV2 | ASSEDSEGANEKLF
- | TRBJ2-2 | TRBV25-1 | ASSPTGTGELF
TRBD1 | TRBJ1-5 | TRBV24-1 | ATSDSTGVKGNQPQH
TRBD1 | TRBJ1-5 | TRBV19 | ASSIQGGDQPQH
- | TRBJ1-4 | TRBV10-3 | AISEQGETNEKLF
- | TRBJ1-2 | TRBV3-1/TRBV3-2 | ASSHRANYGYT
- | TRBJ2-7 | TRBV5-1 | ASSLGQVYEQY
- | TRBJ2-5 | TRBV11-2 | ATSTRASETQY
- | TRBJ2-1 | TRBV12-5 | ASGLGVSDEQF
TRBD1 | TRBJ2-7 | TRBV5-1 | ASSSTGTGPYEQY
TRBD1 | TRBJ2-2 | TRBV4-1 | ASSPGQGAVTGELF
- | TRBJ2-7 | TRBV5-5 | ASSSRVIGYEQY
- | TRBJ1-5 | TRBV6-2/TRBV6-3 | ASSFTSGINSNQPQH
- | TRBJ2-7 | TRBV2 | ASSRQFYEQY
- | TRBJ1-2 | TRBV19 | ASSIGGRYGYT
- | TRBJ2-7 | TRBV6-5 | ASSYSTGSHSYEQY
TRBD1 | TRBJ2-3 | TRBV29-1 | SVETGGDRVFGKY
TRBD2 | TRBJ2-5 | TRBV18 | ASSPRLAGAVPSGETQY
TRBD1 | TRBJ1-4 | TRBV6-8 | ASIILPRDRLTNEKLF
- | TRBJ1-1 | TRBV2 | ASSSLGQLTEAF
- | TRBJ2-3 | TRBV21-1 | ASNMPHSGLAGGLTDTQY